These 7 T cell receptor beta chains share one sample of origin, sequenced in a study of T cell responses to AZD1222 COVID-19 vaccine. Sequencing used immunoSEQ multiplex PCR; TCRdb keeps in-frame clones, though not all of them. This sample carries approximately 200,000 clones, about 94% of them seen once, and the ten largest clones take more than 0.8%. The material was peripheral blood, obtained 28 days after the second AZD1222 dose. These receptors came from an adult who received the AZD1222 COVID-19 vaccine.

This chain uses TRBV29-1 with TRBJ1-2, with D maybe TRBD1 (6 bases). CDR3 size: 13 residues. Trimming pared 6 bases from V and 8 bases from J, leaving 19 bases between. Germline assignment: CDR1 SQVTM and CDR2 ANQGSEA. The DNA for the CDR3 is TGCAGCGTGGCGCTTAACAGGGATGGAGGCTACACCTTC. It translates to CSVALNRDGGYTF.

The J gene is TRBJ2-2, the V gene TRBV5-4; a possible D gene is TRBD2 (5 bases). Germline V gene data show CDR1 as SGHNT and CDR2 as YYREEE (reference sequence). This CDR3 spans 15 amino acids. Trimming took 1 base from V and 1 from J, leaving 8 bases between them. The CDR3 DNA sequence: TGTGCCAGCAGCTTGTCCCGGGGGAACACCGGGGAGCTGTTTTTT. It translates to CASSLSRGNTGELFF.

The chain is built from TRBV29-1 and TRBJ1-4; D is unclear. CDR1 is SQVTM and CDR2 is ANQGSEA in the germline V gene. The CDR3 contains 13 residues. Trimming took 4 bases from V and 6 from J, leaving 12 bases between them. CDR3 protein: CSVVPTVHEKLFF. CDR3 coding DNA: TGCAGCGTTGTTCCCACAGTGCATGAAAAACTGTTTTTT. Looking up the rest from reference TRBV29-1 and TRBJ1-4 gives the full variable domain: SAVISQKPSRDICQRGTSLTIQCQVDSQVTMMFWYRQQPGQSLTLIATANQGSEATYESGFVIDKFPISRPNLTFSTLTVSNMSPEDSSIYLCSVVPTVHEKLFFGSGTQLSVL.

V gene TRBV7-3 combines with J gene TRBJ2-5; 7 nucleotides align to TRBD1. The CDR3 loop spans 14 amino acids. CDR1 and CDR2 (germline): SGHTA, FQGTGA. V shed 5 bases, J shed 2 bases, and the junction held 5 bases outside the gene matches. The DNA for the CDR3 is TGTGCCAGCAGCCGACAGGGAGTTCAAGAGACCCAGTACTTC. Its protein product is CASSRQGVQETQYF.

The chain combines TRBV29-1 with TRBJ1-1, with TRBD1 identical over 11 bases. The CDR3 has 14 amino acids. CDR1 and CDR2 from the germline V gene are SQVTM and ANQGSEA. The junction had 9 bases not matched to a gene; V was cut back by 7 bases and J by 5 bases. CDR3 nucleotides: TGCAGCGCCAACTCGGGACAGGGGGGGACTGAAGCTTTCTTT. It encodes CSANSGQGGTEAFF.

This rearrangement joins TRBV12-2 to TRBJ2-7; whether TRBD2, the table's D call, matches the DNA was not checked. TRBV12-2 is assigned pseudogene status. The CDR3 spans 21 residues. CDR3 sequence (DNA): TGTGCAAGTCGCTTAGACGGAAGTTGGCTCCCAGGGCCCGGGAGCTCCTACGAGCAGTACTTC. This encodes CASRLDGSWLPGPGSSYEQYF.

This sequence joins TRBV6-5 and TRBJ1-2, with D unresolved. Trimming took off 0 bases at V and 0 bases at J, with 8 bases between the two ends. Germline-derived CDR1 and CDR2 are MNHEY and SVGAGI. The CDR3 sequence is 15 residues long. Here the CDR3 reads CASSYSATANYGYTF. In nucleotides, the CDR3 is TGTGCCAGCAGTTACTCAGCAACTGCTAACTATGGCTACACCTTC.